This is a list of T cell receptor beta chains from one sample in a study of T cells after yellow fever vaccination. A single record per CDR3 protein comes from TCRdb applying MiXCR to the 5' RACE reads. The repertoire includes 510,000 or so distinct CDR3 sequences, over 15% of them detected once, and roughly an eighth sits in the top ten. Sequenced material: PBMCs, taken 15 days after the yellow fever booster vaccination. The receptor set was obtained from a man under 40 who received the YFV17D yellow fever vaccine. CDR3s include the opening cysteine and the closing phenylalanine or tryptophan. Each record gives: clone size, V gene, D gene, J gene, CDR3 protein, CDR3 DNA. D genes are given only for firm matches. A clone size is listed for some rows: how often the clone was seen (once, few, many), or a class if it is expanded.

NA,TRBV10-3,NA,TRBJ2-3,CAIGIADTQYF,TGTGCCATCGGCATCGCAGATACGCAGTATTTT
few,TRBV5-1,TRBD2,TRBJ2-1,CASNPSGTYNEQFF,TGCGCCAGCAACCCTAGCGGAACCTACAATGAGCAGTTCTTC
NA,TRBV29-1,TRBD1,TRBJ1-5,CSVLDRGQPQHF,TGCAGCGTTCTGGACAGGGGTCAGCCCCAGCATTTT
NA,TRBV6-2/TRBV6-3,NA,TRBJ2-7,CASSYSPAGEYF,TGTGCCAGCAGTTACTCACCGGCGGGTGAGTACTTC
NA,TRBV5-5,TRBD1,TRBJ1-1,CASSQGQYSEAFF,TGTGCCAGCAGCCAGGGACAGTATTCTGAAGCTTTCTTT
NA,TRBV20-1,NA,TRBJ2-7,CSPLLYLREQYF,TGCAGTCCACTACTTTACCTGCGCGAGCAGTACTTC
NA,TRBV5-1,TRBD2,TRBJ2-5,CASRVQTSGSETQYF,TGCGCCAGCAGGGTACAGACTAGCGGCTCAGAGACCCAGTACTTC
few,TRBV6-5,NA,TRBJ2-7,CASSSRPFAYEQYF,TGTGCCAGCAGTTCCCGGCCCTTTGCCTACGAGCAGTACTTC
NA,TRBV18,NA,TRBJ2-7,CASSPPTAYEQYF,TGTGCCAGCTCACCACCGACAGCTTACGAGCAGTACTTC
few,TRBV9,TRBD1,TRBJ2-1,CASSQNRGMSSYNEQFF,TGTGCCAGCAGCCAGAACAGGGGAATGAGCTCCTACAATGAGCAGTTCTTC
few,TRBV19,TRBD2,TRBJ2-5,CASSMVTAPGGSQYF,TGTGCCAGTAGTATGGTGACGGCCCCCGGGGGGTCCCAGTACTTC
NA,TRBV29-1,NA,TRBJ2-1,CSAGSGEQFF,TGCAGCGCGGGGAGCGGGGAGCAGTTCTTC
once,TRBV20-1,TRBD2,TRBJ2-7,CSARQGGLDYEQYF,TGCAGTGCCCGCCAGGGAGGGTTGGACTACGAGCAGTACTTC
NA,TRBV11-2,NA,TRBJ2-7,CASTLMTSPSYEQYF,TGTGCCAGCACCCTGATGACTAGTCCATCCTACGAGCAGTACTTC
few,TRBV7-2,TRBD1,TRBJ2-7,CASSTRGQGTYEQYF,TGTGCCAGCAGCACGAGGGGGCAGGGGACCTACGAGCAGTACTTC
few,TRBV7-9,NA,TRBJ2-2,CASSPAFLGPETGELFF,TGTGCCAGCAGTCCTGCGTTTCTGGGGCCGGAAACCGGGGAGCTGTTTTTT
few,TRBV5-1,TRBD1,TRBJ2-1,CASSLAQGANEQFF,TGCGCCAGCAGCTTGGCCCAGGGGGCGAATGAGCAGTTCTTC
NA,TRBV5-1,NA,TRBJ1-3,CASSPDRAGNTIYF,TGCGCCAGCAGCCCGGACAGAGCTGGAAACACCATATATTTT
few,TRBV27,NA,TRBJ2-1,CASSPQGKLAYNEQFF,TGTGCCAGCAGCCCCCAGGGCAAACTAGCCTACAATGAGCAGTTCTTC
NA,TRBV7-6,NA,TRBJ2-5,CASSIAGLQETQYF,TGTGCCAGCAGCATTGCGGGACTCCAAGAGACCCAGTACTTC
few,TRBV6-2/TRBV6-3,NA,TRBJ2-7,CASSYSMGIRYEQYF,TGTGCCAGCAGTTACTCGATGGGGATTCGGTACGAGCAGTACTTC
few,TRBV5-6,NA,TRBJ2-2,CASSPKVGELFF,TGTGCCAGCAGCCCAAAAGTAGGGGAGCTGTTTTTT
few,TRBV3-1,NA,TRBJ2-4,CASSQGAEGKYF,TGTGCCAGCAGCCAGGGTGCGGAGGGCAAGTACTTC
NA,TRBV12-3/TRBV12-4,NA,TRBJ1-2,CASSLPGNYGYTF,TGTGCCAGCAGTTTACCAGGGAACTATGGCTACACCTTC
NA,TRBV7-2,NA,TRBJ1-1,CASSLISAIEAFF,TGTGCCAGCAGCTTGATATCGGCCATTGAAGCTTTCTTT
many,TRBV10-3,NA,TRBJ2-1,CATTWRDTRGHEQFF,TGTGCCACCACCTGGCGGGACACCCGGGGACATGAGCAGTTCTTC
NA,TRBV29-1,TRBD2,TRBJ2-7,CSVRTSGSYEQYF,TGCAGCGTTCGGACTAGCGGGAGCTACGAGCAGTACTTC
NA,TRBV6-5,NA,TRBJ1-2,CASSYGGSYGYTF,TGTGCCAGCAGTTACGGGGGATCCTATGGCTACACCTTC
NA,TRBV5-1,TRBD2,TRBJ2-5,CASTRGEYQETQYF,TGCGCCAGCACTCGGGGGGAGTACCAAGAGACCCAGTACTTC
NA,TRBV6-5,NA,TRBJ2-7,CASSSAPEKYYEQYF,TGTGCCAGCAGTTCGGCTCCGGAGAAATACTACGAGCAGTACTTC
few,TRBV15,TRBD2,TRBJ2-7,CATSDRREPVREQYF,TGTGCCACCAGCGATAGGCGGGAGCCCGTTAGGGAGCAGTACTTC
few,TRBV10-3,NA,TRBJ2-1,CAIRPSYNEQFF,TGTGCCATCAGGCCATCTTACAATGAGCAGTTCTTC
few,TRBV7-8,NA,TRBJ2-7,CASSLGQGREQYF,TGTGCCAGCAGCTTAGGGCAGGGACGGGAGCAGTACTTC
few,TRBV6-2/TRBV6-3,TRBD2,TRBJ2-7,CASRNGLAASYEQYF,TGTGCCAGCAGAAACGGACTAGCGGCCTCCTACGAGCAGTACTTC
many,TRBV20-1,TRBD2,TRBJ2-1,CSAILAGAYNEQFF,TGCAGTGCTATCTTAGCGGGAGCCTACAATGAGCAGTTCTTC
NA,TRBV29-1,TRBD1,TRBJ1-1,CSETQGTEAFF,TGCAGCGAGACACAGGGGACTGAAGCTTTCTTT
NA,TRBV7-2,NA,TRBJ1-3,CASSDRRKSSGNTIYF,TGTGCCAGCAGCGACCGACGGAAGAGCTCTGGAAACACCATATATTTT
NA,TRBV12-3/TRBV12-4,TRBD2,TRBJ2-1,CASSLDPGLAGGSEQFF,TGTGCCAGCAGTTTAGATCCGGGACTAGCGGGAGGCAGTGAGCAGTTCTTC
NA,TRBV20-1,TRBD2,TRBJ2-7,CSFGRGYEQYF,TGCAGTTTCGGGAGGGGTTACGAGCAGTACTTC
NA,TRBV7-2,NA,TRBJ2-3,CASSPQIPGGADTQYF,TGTGCCAGCAGCCCTCAAATCCCAGGGGGGGCAGATACGCAGTATTTT
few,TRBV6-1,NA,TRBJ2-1,CASTNAPVDNEQFF,TGTGCCAGCACCAATGCCCCTGTGGACAATGAGCAGTTCTTC
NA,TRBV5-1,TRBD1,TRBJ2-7,CASRSNRTGASEQYF,TGCGCCAGCAGGAGTAACAGGACAGGAGCATCCGAGCAGTACTTC
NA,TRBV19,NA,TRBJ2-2,CASNGYVNTGELFF,TGTGCCAGTAATGGATACGTCAACACCGGGGAGCTGTTTTTT
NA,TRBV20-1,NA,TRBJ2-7,CSAKWTPRAYEQYF,TGCAGTGCCAAGTGGACTCCGAGGGCCTACGAGCAGTACTTC
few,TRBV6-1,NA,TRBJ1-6,CASSRTAVNSPLHF,TGTGCCAGCAGCCGGACAGCTGTTAATTCACCCCTCCACTTT
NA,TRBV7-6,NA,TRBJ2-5,CASSLNERETQYF,TGTGCCAGCAGCTTAAATGAGAGAGAGACCCAGTACTTC
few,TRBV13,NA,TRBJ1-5,CASSWSQPQHF,TGTGCCAGCAGCTGGTCCCAGCCCCAGCATTTT
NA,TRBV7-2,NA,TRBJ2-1,CASSLALFGGSYNEQFF,TGTGCCAGCAGCTTAGCTTTGTTTGGGGGATCCTACAATGAGCAGTTCTTC
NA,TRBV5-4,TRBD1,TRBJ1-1,CASGRDRLNTEAFF,TGTGCCAGCGGCCGGGACAGGCTGAACACTGAAGCTTTCTTT
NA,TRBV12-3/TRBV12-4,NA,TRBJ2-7,CASGLGLSISYEQYF,TGTGCCAGCGGACTCGGACTTTCTATCTCCTACGAGCAGTACTTC
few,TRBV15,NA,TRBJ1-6,CATSQGSESPLHF,TGTGCCACCAGCCAGGGCTCAGAGTCACCCCTCCACTTT
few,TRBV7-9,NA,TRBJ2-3,CASSLGIAADTQYF,TGTGCCAGCAGCTTGGGCATTGCGGCAGATACGCAGTATTTT
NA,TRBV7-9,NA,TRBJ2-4,CASSFSLAKNIQYF,TGTGCCAGCAGCTTCTCTTTAGCCAAAAACATTCAGTACTTC
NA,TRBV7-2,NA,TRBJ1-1,CASSLGSRNEAFF,TGTGCCAGCAGCTTAGGGTCCAGGAATGAAGCTTTCTTT
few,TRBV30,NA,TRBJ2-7,CAWTGEGYYEQYF,TGTGCCTGGACTGGAGAAGGGTACTACGAGCAGTACTTC